The next 5 T cell receptor beta chains were all read from a single sample in a study of T cell changes during pregnancy in multiple sclerosis. Method: immunoSEQ multiplex PCR; TCRdb's copy keeps in-frame clones and lacks some. Of 95,000 to 100,000 clones in the sample, about 91% were seen once. This material consisted of peripheral blood, taken in the second trimester of pregnancy. The receptor source for this set is a female donor with multiple sclerosis, enrolled in a pregnancy study.

This clone was picked up one time. The V call is TRBV10-3, the J call TRBJ2-1, with D possibly TRBD2 on 6 matching bases. This CDR3 has 16 amino acids. Germline V gene data show CDR1 as ENHRY and CDR2 as SYGVKD. V lost 4 bases and J 0 bases, leaving 13 bases between the germline ends. Written as DNA, the CDR3 is TGTGCCATCAGTGCCGCTAGCGCGAGCTCCTACAATGAGCAGTTCTTC. Amino acids: CAISAASASSYNEQFF.

The chain employs TRBV19 and TRBJ2-7, with D tentatively TRBD1 (5 bases). The V and J ends lost 6 bases and 4 bases respectively, with 10 bases between them. The CDR3 contains 12 residues. The germline V gene has CDR1 LNHDA and CDR2 SQIVND (reference sequence). CDR3 bases: TGTGCCAGTAGCGACAGTCGTTACGAGCAGTACTTC. It specifies CASSDSRYEQYF. The variable domain in full, completed from reference TRBV19 and TRBJ2-7, reads DGGITQSPKYLFRKEGQNVTLSCEQNLNHDAMYWYRQDPGQGLRLIYYSQIVNDFQKGDIAEGYSVSREKKESFPLTVTSAQKNPTAFYLCASSDSRYEQYFGPGTRLTVT.

This clone was found once. The chain couples TRBV5-4 to TRBJ2-3, with 16 bases that match TRBD2. The V gene end was trimmed by 4 bases and the J gene end by 6 bases; junction bases not matched to a gene: 8. This CDR3 has 17 amino acids. Germline CDR1 SGHNT, CDR2 YYREEE (reference sequence). The CDR3 spells CASSRRGLAGGGDTQYF. The CDR3 DNA is TGTGCCAGCAGCCGGAGGGGACTAGCGGGAGGGGGTGATACGCAGTATTTT.

The V and J genes are TRBV7-2 and TRBJ2-1; 15 bases fit TRBD2. This CDR3 region has 15 residues. With 4 bases clipped from V and 7 bases from J, the junction kept 2 bases outside the gene matches. CDR1 is SGHTA and CDR2 is FQGNSA in the germline V gene. The CDR3: CASSWTSGRENEQFF. For the CDR3, the DNA is TGTGCCAGCAGCTGGACTAGCGGGAGGGAGAATGAGCAGTTCTTC.

The chain employs TRBV5-1 and TRBJ2-1, with a weak D call TRBD1 (5 bases). This CDR3 has 14 residues. Germline V gives CDR1 SGHRS, CDR2 YFSETQ. Trimming pared 0 bases from V and 8 bases from J, leaving 12 bases between. CDR3 amino acids: CASSLARTRDEQFF. As DNA, the CDR3 is TGCGCCAGCAGCTTGGCCAGGACCAGGGATGAGCAGTTCTTC.